The 2 T cell receptor beta chains below were found in one sample sequenced in a study of control samples from healthy donors and cancer patients. Sequencing used immunoSEQ multiplex PCR; TCRdb keeps in-frame clones, though not all of them. The sample records 60,000 to 75,000 clones, more than 70% being singletons. Sequenced input: PBMCs. The source of these receptors is a man between 60 and 70 years old with colorectal cancer.

A few counts support this clone. V is TRBV2 and J is TRBJ1-6; the D is unclear. This CDR3 contains 13 residues. Trimming stripped 7 bases from V and 2 bases from J, with 6 bases between. Germline CDR1 and CDR2: SNHLY and FYNNEI. CDR3: CASTAPYNSPLHF. CDR3 nucleotide sequence: TGTGCCAGCACCGCCCCCTATAATTCACCCCTCCACTTT.

The rearrangement uses TRBV2 and TRBJ2-1, with 7 bases that match TRBD2. The germline V gene encodes CDR1 SNHLY and CDR2 FYNNEI. This CDR3 has 14 residues. With V trimmed by 5 bases and J by 7 bases, 8 bases remained unmatched. The DNA of the CDR3 is TGTGCCAGCAGTCCCGGACTAGGTCCGAATGAGCAGTTCTTC. Residues: CASSPGLGPNEQFF.